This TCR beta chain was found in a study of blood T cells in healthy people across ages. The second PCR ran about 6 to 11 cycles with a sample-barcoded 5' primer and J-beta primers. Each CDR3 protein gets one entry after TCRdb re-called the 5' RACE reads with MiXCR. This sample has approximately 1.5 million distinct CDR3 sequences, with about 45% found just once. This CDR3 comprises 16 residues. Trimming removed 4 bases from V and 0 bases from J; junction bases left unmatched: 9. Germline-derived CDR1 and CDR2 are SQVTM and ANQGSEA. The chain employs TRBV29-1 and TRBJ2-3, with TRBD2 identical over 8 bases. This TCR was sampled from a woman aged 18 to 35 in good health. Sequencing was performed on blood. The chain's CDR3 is CSVVAGTRGSTDTQYF. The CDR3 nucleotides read TGCAGCGTTGTGGCCGGGACTAGGGGGAGCACAGATACGCAGTATTTT.